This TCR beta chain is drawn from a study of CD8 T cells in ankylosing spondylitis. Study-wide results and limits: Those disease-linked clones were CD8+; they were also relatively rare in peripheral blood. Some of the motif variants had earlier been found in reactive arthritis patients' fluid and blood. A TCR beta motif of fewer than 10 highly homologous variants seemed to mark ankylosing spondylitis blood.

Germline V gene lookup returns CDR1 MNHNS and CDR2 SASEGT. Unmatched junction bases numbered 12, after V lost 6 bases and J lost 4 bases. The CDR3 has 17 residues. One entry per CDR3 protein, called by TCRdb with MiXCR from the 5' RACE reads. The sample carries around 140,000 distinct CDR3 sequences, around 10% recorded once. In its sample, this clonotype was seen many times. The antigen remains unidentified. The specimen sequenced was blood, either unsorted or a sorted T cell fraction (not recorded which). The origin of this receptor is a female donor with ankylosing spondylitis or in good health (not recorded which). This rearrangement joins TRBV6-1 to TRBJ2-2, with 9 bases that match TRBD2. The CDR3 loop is CASRTAPSGVGTGELFF. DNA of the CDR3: TGTGCCAGCAGGACGGCTCCTAGCGGGGTTGGCACCGGGGAGCTGTTTTTT.